Below, one T cell receptor (beta chain) is given with its context. The record originates from a study of CD8+CD57+ T cells in acquired aplastic anemia. The study profiled TCR beta VDJ and CDR3 using genomic DNA as template. TCRdb re-called the reads with MiXCR, one entry per CDR3 protein. The repertoire holds 200,000 to 300,000 distinct CDR3 sequences, with roughly 82% as singletons. Patients sequenced had flow cytometry evidence of CD8+CD57+ cell expansion. Severe acquired aplastic anemia was present in all patients. There was no therapy given to any patient before the blood sampling took place. V was cut by 3 bases and J by 3 bases, with 14 bases left in between. This CDR3 contains 15 residues. Germline CDR1 reads SGHNT; CDR2 reads YENEEA.

The rearrangement links TRBV11-3 to TRBJ1-2; the D is unclear. The receptor was isolated from a human donor with aplastic anemia. The sample consisted of sorted CD4+, CD8+, or CD8+CD57+ T cells (not recorded which) from PBMCs. CDR3 nucleotides: TGTGCCAGCAGCTTTCAAAGAGGCGCCGACTATGGCTACACCTTC. Encoded protein: CASSFQRGADYGYTF.